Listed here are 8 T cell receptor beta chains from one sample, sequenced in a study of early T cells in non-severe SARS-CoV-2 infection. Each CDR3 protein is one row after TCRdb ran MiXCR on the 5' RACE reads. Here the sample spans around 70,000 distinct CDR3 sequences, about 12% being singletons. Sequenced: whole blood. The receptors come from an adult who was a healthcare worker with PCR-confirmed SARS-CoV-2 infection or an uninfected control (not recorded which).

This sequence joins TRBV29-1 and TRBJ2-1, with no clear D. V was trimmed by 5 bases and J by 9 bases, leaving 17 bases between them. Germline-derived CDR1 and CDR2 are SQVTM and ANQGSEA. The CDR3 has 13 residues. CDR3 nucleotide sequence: TGCAGCGTTATCGGTAGCTCCCGGGTTGAGCAGTTCTTC. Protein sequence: CSVIGSSRVEQFF.

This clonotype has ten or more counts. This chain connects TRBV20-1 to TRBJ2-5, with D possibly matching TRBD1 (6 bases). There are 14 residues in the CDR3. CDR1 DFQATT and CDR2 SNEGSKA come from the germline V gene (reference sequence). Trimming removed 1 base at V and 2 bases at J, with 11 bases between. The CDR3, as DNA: TGCAGTGCTAGAGTAGGACAGCCACAAGAGACCCAGTACTTC. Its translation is CSARVGQPQETQYF.

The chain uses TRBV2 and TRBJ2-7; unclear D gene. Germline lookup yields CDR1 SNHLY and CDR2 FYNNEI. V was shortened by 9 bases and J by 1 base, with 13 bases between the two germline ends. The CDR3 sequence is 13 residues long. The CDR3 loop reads CASREIVSYEQYF. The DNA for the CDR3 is TGTGCCAGTAGGGAAATCGTTTCCTACGAGCAGTACTTC.

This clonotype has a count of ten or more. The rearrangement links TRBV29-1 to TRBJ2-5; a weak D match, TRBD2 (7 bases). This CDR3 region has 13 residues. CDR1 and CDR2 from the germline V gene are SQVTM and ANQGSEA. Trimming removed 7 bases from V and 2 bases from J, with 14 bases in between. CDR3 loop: CSAGGSRQETQYF. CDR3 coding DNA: TGCAGCGCGGGGGGCTCTAGGCAAGAGACCCAGTACTTC.

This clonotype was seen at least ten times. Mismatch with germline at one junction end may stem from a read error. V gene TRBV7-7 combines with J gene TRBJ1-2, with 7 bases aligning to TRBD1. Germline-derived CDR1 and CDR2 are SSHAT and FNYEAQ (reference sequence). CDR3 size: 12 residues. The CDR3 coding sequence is TGTGCTAGCAACACATCAGGGGGAGGCTACACCTTC. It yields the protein CASNTSGGGYTF.

Written as DNA, the CDR3 is TGTGCCATCAGTGATGTGACTAGCTCCTACGAGCAGTACTTC. Amino acid sequence: CAISDVTSSYEQYF. V gene TRBV10-3 combines with J gene TRBJ2-7; a weak D match, TRBD2 (6 bases). The CDR3 consists of 14 residues. The V and J ends lost 3 bases and 0 bases respectively, with 9 bases between them. The V gene's germline CDR1 is ENHRY and CDR2 SYGVKD.

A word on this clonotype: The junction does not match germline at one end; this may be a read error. The CDR3 loop is CASRTESNNGYTF. In DNA, the CDR3 is TGTGCCAGCAGAACAGAATCTAACAATGGCTACACCTTC. The V gene is TRBV2, the J gene TRBJ1-2; D gene uncertain. This CDR3 is built from 13 residues. The germline gives CDR1 SNHLY, CDR2 FYNNEI.

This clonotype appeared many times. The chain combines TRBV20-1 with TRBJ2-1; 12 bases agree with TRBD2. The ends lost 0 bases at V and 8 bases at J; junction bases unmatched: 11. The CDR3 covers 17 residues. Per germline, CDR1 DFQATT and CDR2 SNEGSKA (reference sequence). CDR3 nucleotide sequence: TGCAGTGCTAGAGATCGCCTAGCGGGAGGGGCTGGGGATGAGCAGTTCTTC. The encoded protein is CSARDRLAGGAGDEQFF.